This T cell receptor (beta chain) was observed in a study of blood T cells in healthy people across ages. V was pared by 5 bases and J by 8 bases, with 13 bases between. The length of the CDR3 is 12 residues. From germline, CDR1 is DFQATT and CDR2 SNEGSKA (reference sequence). Through a sample-barcoded 5' primer and a J-beta primer mix, a second PCR was run for roughly 7 to 11 cycles. TCRdb reprocessed the 5' RACE reads via MiXCR and lists one record per CDR3 protein. Found here are 1.5 million to 1.9 million distinct CDR3 sequences, approximately 43% of them singletons; the top ten hold less than 5%.

This TCR derives from a woman aged 18-35 years in good health. What was sequenced was blood. The chain combines TRBV20-1 with TRBJ1-5; D unresolved. The DNA for the CDR3 is TGCAGTGCTCCCTACCAAAGGGAGCCCCAGCATTTT. This codes for CSAPYQREPQHF.